Listed below are T cell receptor delta chains from one sample, sequenced in a study of Vδ1+ human thymocytes. TCRdb reprocessed the multiplex PCR reads using CATT. The top ten clones hold 1.5% to 2% of a sample with tens of thousands of delta-chain clones, roughly 29% of them seen once. The sequencing sample was made of Vdelta1+ gamma-delta thymocytes from the thymus. The receptors here all came from a boy under two years old who had congenital heart surgery. CDR3s include the opening cysteine and the closing phenylalanine or tryptophan. The order of the fields is clone size, D gene, J gene, V gene, CDR3 protein, CDR3 DNA. D genes are given only for firm matches. Clone size is stated in some rows and not others, as once, few, many or a class when expanded.

. TRDD3 TRDJ1 TRDV1 CALGENPRDTRGTDKLIF TGTGCTCTTGGGGAAAACCCTCGGGATACGCGAGGCACCGATAAACTCATCTTT
once . TRDJ1 TRDV1 CALGEGLLADDKLIF TGTGCTCTTGGGGAAGGCCTACTGGCGGACGATAAACTCATCTTT
. TRDD3 TRDJ1 TRDV1 CALGELELPHWGSYTDKLIF TGTGCTCTTGGGGAACTAGAACTGCCCCACTGGGGCTCATACACCGATAAACTCATCTTT
. . TRDJ1 TRDV1 CALGSEVASYRLLGGDKLIF TGTGCTCTTGGGTCGGAGGTAGCTTCCTACAGGCTACTGGGGGGCGATAAACTCATCTTT
few TRDD3 TRDJ1 TRDV1 CALGDAGSYWGIRPDKLIF TGTGCTCTTGGGGACGCCGGGTCGTACTGGGGGATACGCCCCGACAAACTCATCTTT
few TRDD3 TRDJ1 TRDV1 CALGVNFLSSGIRTDKLIF TGTGCTCTTGGGGTCAATTTCCTTTCATCGGGGATACGCACCGATAAACTCATCTTT
few . TRDJ1 TRDV1 CALGVPIARVLWGVKLIF TGTGCTCTTGGGGTCCCCATCGCGAGAGTGTTGTGGGGGGTAAAACTCATCTTT
few . TRDJ1 TRDV1 CALGDCLPRERGNHDKLIF TGTGCTCTTGGGGATTGCCTGCCTAGGGAGAGAGGGAACCACGATAAACTCATCTTT
medium-sized TRDD3 TRDJ1 TRDV1 CALGECHYWGIKGTDKLIF TGTGCTCTTGGGGAATGTCACTACTGGGGGATAAAGGGAACCGATAAACTCATCTTT
few TRDD3 TRDJ1 TRDV1 CALGEIPPYWGTNTDKLIF TGTGCTCTTGGGGAAATCCCCCCGTACTGGGGGACCAACACCGATAAACTCATCTTT
. TRDD3 TRDJ1 TRDV1 CALGDPLLGSYWGMESELIF TGTGCTCTTGGGGACCCCTTACTCGGATCGTACTGGGGGATGGAATCTGAACTCATCTTT
. TRDD3 TRDJ1 TRDV2 CACDPGGSTDKLIF TGTGCCTGTGACCCCGGGGGATCCACCGATAAACTCATCTTT
medium-sized . TRDJ1 TRDV1 CALGEVGPPYKLIF TGTGCTCTTGGGGAAGTGGGGCCCCCGTATAAACTCATCTTT
. . TRDJ1 TRDV1 CALGGPELSNVVRGCSSRRYTDKLIF TGTGCTCTTGGGGGACCGGAACTATCCAATGTCGTAAGGGGATGCTCCTCAAGAAGGTACACCGATAAACTCATCTTT
many TRDD3 TRDJ1 TRDV1 CALSVPLIHDWGIGRHRYTDKLIF TGTGCTCTCTCCGTTCCTCTGATTCATGACTGGGGGATAGGGCGCCACCGATACACCGATAAACTCATCTTT
. . TRDJ1 TRDV1 CALGERILSRYTDKLIF TGTGCTCTTGGGGAACGTATCCTCTCTCGGTACACCGATAAACTCATCTTT
. TRDD3 TRDJ1 TRDV1 CALGETAPGDTTSYNTDKLIF TGTGCTCTTGGGGAAACGGCCCCGGGGGATACTACCTCCTATAACACCGATAAACTCATCTTT
few TRDD3 TRDJ1 TRDV1 CALGRIILGDTYYTDKLIF TGTGCTCTTGGGCGAATAATACTGGGGGATACGTATTACACCGATAAACTCATCTTT
few TRDD3 TRDJ1 TRDV1 CALGELRGARLHDPLVTGGYACTDKLIF TGTGCTCTTGGGGAACTCAGAGGGGCCCGCCTCCATGATCCGCTGGTTACTGGGGGATACGCGTGCACCGATAAACTCATCTTT
many . TRDJ1 TRDV1 CALGEALPGGTDKLIF TGTGCTCTTGGGGAAGCCCTTCCGGGCGGCACCGATAAACTCATCTTT
. . TRDJ1 TRDV1 CALGEAFLLGDTDKLIF TGTGCTCTTGGGGAGGCCTTCCTACTGGGGGACACCGATAAACTCATCTTT
few TRDD3 TRDJ1 TRDV1 CALGELGYWGMEGTDKLIF TGTGCTCTTGGGGAACTAGGCTACTGGGGGATGGAGGGCACCGATAAACTCATCTTT
once . TRDJ1 TRDV1 CALGHPVHKLIF TGTGCTCTTGGGCACCCCGTTCATAAACTCATCTTT
. . TRDJ1 TRDV1 CALGGPSYVLGDGVELIF TGTGCTCTTGGGGGGCCTTCCTACGTACTGGGGGATGGTGTGGAACTCATCTTT
. . TRDJ3 TRDV2 CATDDILGSWDTRQMFF TGTGCCACTGATGATATCTTGGGGTCCTGGGACACCCGACAGATGTTTTTC
few . TRDJ1 TRDV1 CALGDIPRSPHPATFTLGGRNTDKLIF TGTGCTCTTGGGGATATCCCCCGAAGCCCCCATCCGGCGACGTTTACACTAGGGGGGAGAAACACCGATAAACTCATCTTT
. . TRDJ1 TRDV1 CALWGSHGYTDKLIF TGTGCTCTTTGGGGAAGCCACGGTTACACCGATAAACTCATCTTT
. TRDD3 TRDJ1 TRDV1 CALGELDLELGDGYTDKLIF TGTGCTCTTGGGGAACTTGACCTAGAGCTGGGGGATGGGTACACCGATAAACTCATCTTT
once . TRDJ1 TRDV1 CALGEGMGIHRYTDKLIF TGTGCTCTTGGGGAAGGCATGGGTATACATCGATACACCGATAAACTCATCTTT
. TRDD3 TRDJ1 TRDV1 CALESGGPTMNTDKLIF TGTGCTCTTGAGTCTGGGGGACCGACAATGAACACCGATAAACTCATCTTT
. . TRDJ2 TRDV1 CALGDTREFPRDLHRLVPLTAQLFF TGTGCTCTTGGGGACACAAGGGAATTCCCACGGGACCTACATCGCTTGGTGCCCCTGACAGCACAACTCTTCTTT
. TRDD3 TRDJ1 TRDV1 CALGEQCGTWGMTYTDKLIF TGTGCTCTTGGGGAACAATGTGGGACCTGGGGGATGACGTACACCGATAAACTCATCTTT
medium-sized . TRDJ1 TRDV1 CALGESGEGDKLIF TGTGCTCTTGGGGAGTCGGGGGAAGGCGATAAACTCATCTTT
many . TRDJ1 TRDV1 CALGEGEELTGMLGDKLIF TGTGCTCTTGGGGAAGGAGAAGAACTCACTGGTATGTTAGGCGATAAACTCATCTTT
. TRDD2 TRDJ1 TRDV1 CALGELAFLRSRYPPDKLIF TGTGCTCTTGGGGAACTAGCTTTCCTACGATCTCGGTATCCACCGGATAAACTCATCTTT
. TRDD3 TRDJ1 TRDV1 CALGEFTYWGQGGTDKLIF TGTGCTCTTGGGGAATTTACGTACTGGGGCCAGGGGGGCACCGATAAACTCATCTTT
few TRDD3 TRDJ3 TRDV1 CALGELAAVLGNHLPWDTRQMFF TGTGCTCTTGGGGAACTAGCCGCCGTACTGGGGAACCACCTCCCCTGGGACACCCGACAGATGTTTTTC
. . TRDJ1 TRDV1 CARGELPLPPTLGASGADKLIF TGTGCTCGTGGGGAACTACCGCTACCCCCAACTCTTGGGGCCTCCGGGGCCGATAAACTCATCTTT
few TRDD3 TRDJ1 TRDV1 CALGELYWGIRNTDKLIF TGTGCTCTTGGGGAACTATACTGGGGGATACGGAACACCGATAAACTCATCTTT
medium-sized TRDD3 TRDJ1 TRDV1 CALGEWPFKRDTDTDKLIF TGTGCTCTTGGGGAATGGCCCTTCAAGAGGGATACGGACACCGATAAACTCATCTTT
many TRDD3 TRDJ1 TRDV1 CALGEIVALDIFPGGYTDKLIF TGTGCTCTTGGGGAGATCGTGGCCTTAGACATTTTCCCTGGGGGATACACCGATAAACTCATCTTT
. . TRDJ1 TRDV1 CALGELLTF TGTGCTCTTGGGGAACTCCTAACCTTC
. . TRDJ1 TRDV1 CALVEGGEDVSDKLIF TGTGCTCTTGTCGAGGGAGGGGAAGACGTCAGCGATAAACTCATCTTT
few . TRDJ1 TRDV1 CALGEGWGSSSPSEGPKLIF TGTGCTCTTGGGGAAGGTTGGGGGTCCAGTTCCCCCTCCGAGGGCCCGAAACTCATCTTT
. TRDD3 TRDJ1 TRDV1 CALGELVSDWGIRTDKLIF TGTGCTCTTGGGGAACTTGTCTCAGACTGGGGGATACGCACCGATAAACTCATCTTT
few TRDD3 TRDJ1 TRDV1 CALGELVLGDTLVPDKLIF TGTGCTCTTGGGGAACTAGTACTGGGGGATACTCTAGTCCCCGATAAACTCATCTTT
. . TRDJ1 TRDV1 CALGERSTKRRGSTDKLIF TGTGCTCTTGGGGAACGCTCAACCAAACGTCGGGGGTCAACCGATAAACTCATCTTT
. . TRDJ1 TRDV1 CALGGLPIDTDKLIF TGTGCTCTTGGGGGACTTCCGATAGACACCGATAAACTCATCTTT
. . TRDJ1 TRDV1 CAFGELTSVLPKSDYTDKLIF TGTGCTTTTGGGGAACTAACCTCTGTACTGCCTAAATCCGACTACACCGATAAACTCATCTTT
. TRDD3 TRDJ1 TRDV1 CALGTSSFMWDTAVTDKLIF TGTGCTCTTGGGACCTCTTCCTTTATGTGGGATACGGCCGTGACCGATAAACTCATCTTC
. . TRDJ1 TRDV1 CALGDTSWGGKYTDKLIF TGTGCTCTTGGGGACACCTCTTGGGGGGGGAAATACACCGATAAACTCATCTTT
. . TRDJ1 TRDV1 CALGELGYRLGPYTDKLIF TGTGCTCTTGGGGAACTTGGCTACAGACTGGGACCGTACACCGATAAACTCATCTTT
. TRDD3 TRDJ1 TRDV1 CALVIPTLLGDPFNTDKLIF TGTGCTCTTGTTATTCCTACCCTACTGGGGGATCCATTTAACACCGATAAACTCATCTTT
. TRDD3 TRDJ1 TRDV1 CALGELPSLAGGPPYTDKLIF TGTGCTCTTGGGGAACTCCCTTCTCTGGCTGGGGGACCCCCGTACACCGATAAACTCATCTTT